Sequencing of this TCR beta chain was carried out in a study of T-cell memory formation after mild COVID-19. Notes on the study in general: Some clones that responded were present in memory (sampled pre-infection), which suggests cross-reactive memory joined.

TCRdb itself ran the 5' RACE reads through MiXCR, one entry per CDR3 protein. The table lists about 320,000 distinct CDR3 sequences, roughly 13% of them singletons. Note on this clonotype: Its antigen is currently unknown.

This TCR was sampled from a man younger than 30 who had mild COVID-19 (a few samples of this study predate the infection). Cell type and time point are not known. The sequencing input was PBMCs or a T cell subset sorted from them (not recorded which).

In nucleotides, the CDR3 is TGTGCCAGCAGCCTTATGGGCACAGATACGCAGTATTTT. Its translation is CASSLMGTDTQYF. The V and J genes are TRBV5-4 and TRBJ2-3; D not certain. Trimming stripped 4 bases from V and 1 base from J, with 7 bases between. The CDR3 loop spans 13 amino acids. Looked up from germline, CDR1 is SGHNT and CDR2 is YYREEE (reference sequence).